This paragraph covers one T cell receptor (beta chain) sequence. The repertoire was sequenced with immunoSEQ multiplex PCR; TCRdb's copy has only in-frame clones and lacks some. The sample has fewer than 65,000 clones, approximately 90% seen once. The sample is drawn from a study of blood T cell repertoires in COVID-19. As for the study in general: COVID-19 samples collected from the United States, Italy and Spain covered acute and convalescent phases.

The CDR3 extends over 16 amino acids. V lost 4 bases to trimming and J lost 3 bases; unmatched junction nucleotides: 10. From germline, CDR1 is MGHRA and CDR2 YSYEKL. This sequence joins TRBV4-1 and TRBJ2-7; 9 nucleotides align to TRBD1. The receptor's source is a man between 60 and 75 years old with acute or convalescent COVID-19. Sequencing input: peripheral blood. In DNA form, the CDR3 reads TGCGCCAGCAGCCCTTTCTTGACAGGGGGTGTCTACGAGCAGTACTTC. Its translation is CASSPFLTGGVYEQYF.